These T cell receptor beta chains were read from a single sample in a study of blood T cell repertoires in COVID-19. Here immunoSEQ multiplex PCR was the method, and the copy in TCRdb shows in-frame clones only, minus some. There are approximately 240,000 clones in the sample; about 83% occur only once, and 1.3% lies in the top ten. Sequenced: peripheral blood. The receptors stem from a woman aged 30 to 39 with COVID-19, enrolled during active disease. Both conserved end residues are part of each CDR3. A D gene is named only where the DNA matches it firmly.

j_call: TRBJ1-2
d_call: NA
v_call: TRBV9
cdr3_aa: CASSVDLGGGNGYTF

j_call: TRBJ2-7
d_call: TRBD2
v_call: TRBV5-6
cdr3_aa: CASSWMGGSYEQYF

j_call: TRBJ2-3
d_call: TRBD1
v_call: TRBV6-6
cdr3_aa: CASSIGGGTDTQYF

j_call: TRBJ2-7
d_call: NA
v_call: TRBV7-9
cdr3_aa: CASSLGPGEQYF

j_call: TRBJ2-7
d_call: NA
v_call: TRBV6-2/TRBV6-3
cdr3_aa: CASSYLGQIYEQYF

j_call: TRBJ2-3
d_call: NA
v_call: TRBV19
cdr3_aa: CASRGFSGLTDTQYF

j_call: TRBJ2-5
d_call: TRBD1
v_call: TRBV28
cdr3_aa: CASSLLSGQGPGETQYF

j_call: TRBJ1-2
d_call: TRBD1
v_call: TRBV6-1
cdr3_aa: CASSELGTVPYGYTF

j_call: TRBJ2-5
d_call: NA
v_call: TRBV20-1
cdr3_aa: CSARETETQYF

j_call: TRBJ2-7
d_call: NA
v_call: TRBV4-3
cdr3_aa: CASSQVEQGESYEQYF

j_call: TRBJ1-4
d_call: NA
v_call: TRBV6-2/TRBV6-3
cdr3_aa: CASSHGGREKLFF

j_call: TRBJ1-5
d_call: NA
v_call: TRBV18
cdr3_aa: CASSLSSDNLQHF

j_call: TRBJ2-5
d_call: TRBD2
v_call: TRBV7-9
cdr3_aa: CASSPRTSAQTQYF

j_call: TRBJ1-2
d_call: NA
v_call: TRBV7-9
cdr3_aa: CASSLAQNYGYTF

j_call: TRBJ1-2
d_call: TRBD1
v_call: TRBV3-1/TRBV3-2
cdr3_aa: CASSQLTGIGDYGYTF

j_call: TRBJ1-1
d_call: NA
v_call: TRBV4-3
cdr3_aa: CASSQTEGRGRVEAFF

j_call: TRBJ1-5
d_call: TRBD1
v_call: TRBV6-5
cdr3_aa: CASILDRDGDQPQHF

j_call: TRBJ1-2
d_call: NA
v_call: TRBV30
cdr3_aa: CAWRRADTNYGYTF

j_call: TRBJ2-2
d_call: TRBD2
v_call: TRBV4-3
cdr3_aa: CASSQNAGGRNTGELFF

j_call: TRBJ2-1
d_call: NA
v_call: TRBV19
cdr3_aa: CASSSQQGGEQFF